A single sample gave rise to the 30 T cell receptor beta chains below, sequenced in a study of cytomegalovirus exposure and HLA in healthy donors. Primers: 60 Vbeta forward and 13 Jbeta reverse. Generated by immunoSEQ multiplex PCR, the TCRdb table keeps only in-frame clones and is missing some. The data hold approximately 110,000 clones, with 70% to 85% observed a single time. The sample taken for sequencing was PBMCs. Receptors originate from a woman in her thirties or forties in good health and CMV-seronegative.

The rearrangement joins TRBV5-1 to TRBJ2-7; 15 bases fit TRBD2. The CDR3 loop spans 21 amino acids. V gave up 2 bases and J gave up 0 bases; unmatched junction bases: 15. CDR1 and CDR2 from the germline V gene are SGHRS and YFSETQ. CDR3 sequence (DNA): TGCGCCAGCAGCTTCATCCTTGGGACTAGCGGGGGGCTAAGCCTCTCCTACGAGCAGTACTTC. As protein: CASSFILGTSGGLSLSYEQYF. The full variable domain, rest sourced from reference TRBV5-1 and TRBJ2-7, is KAGVTQTPRYLIKTRGQQVTLSCSPISGHRSVSWYQQTPGQGLQFLFEYFSETQRNKGNFPGRFSGRQFSNSRSEMNVSTLELGDSALYLCASSFILGTSGGLSLSYEQYFGPGTRLTVT.

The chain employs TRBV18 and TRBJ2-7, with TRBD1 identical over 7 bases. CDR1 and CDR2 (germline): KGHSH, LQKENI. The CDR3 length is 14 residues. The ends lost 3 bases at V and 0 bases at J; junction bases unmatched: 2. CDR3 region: CASSPTGSSYEQYF. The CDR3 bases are TGTGCCAGCTCACCGACAGGGAGCTCCTACGAGCAGTACTTC.

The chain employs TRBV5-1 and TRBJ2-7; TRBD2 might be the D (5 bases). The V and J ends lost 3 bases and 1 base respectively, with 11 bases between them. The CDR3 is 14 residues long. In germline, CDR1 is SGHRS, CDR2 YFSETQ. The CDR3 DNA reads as TGCGCCAGCAGCTCCATACCGGGGTCCTACGAGCAGTACTTC. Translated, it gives CASSSIPGSYEQYF.

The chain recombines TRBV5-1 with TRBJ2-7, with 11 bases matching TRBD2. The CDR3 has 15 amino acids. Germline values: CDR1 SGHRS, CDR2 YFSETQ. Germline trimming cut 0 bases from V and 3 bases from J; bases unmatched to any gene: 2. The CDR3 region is CASSLDSGRDYEQYF. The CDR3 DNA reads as TGCGCCAGCAGCTTGGATAGCGGGAGGGACTACGAGCAGTACTTC.

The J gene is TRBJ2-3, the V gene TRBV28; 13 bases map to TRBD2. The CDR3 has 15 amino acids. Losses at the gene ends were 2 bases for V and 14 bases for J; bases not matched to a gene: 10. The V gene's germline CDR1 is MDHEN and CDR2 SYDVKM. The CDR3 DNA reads TGTGCCAGCAGTTTAATACTAGCGGGGGGGCCATCAAGGTATTTT. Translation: CASSLILAGGPSRYF.

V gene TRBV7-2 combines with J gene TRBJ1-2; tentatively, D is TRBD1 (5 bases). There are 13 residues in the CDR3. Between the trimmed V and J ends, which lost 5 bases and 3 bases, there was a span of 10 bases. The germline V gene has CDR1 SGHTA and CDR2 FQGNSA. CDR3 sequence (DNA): TGTGCCAGCAGCCCCGCGGGGGACTATGGCTACACCTTC. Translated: CASSPAGDYGYTF.

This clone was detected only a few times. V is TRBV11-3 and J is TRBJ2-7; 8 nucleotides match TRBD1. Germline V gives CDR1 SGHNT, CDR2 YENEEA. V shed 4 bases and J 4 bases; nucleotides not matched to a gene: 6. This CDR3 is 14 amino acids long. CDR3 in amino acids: CASSSIRGPYEQYF. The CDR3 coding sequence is TGTGCCAGCAGCTCGATCAGGGGGCCTTACGAGCAGTACTTC. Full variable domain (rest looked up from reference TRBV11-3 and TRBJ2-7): EAGVVQSPRYKIIEKKQPVAFWCNPISGHNTLYWYLQNLGQGPELLIRYENEEAVDDSQLPKDRFSAERLKGVDSTLKIQPAELGDSAVYLCASSSIRGPYEQYFGPGTRLTVT.

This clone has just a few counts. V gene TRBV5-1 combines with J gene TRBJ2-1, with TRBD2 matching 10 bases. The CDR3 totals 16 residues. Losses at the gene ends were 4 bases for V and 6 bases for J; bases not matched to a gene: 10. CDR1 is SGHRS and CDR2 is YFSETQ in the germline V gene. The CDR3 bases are TGCGCCAGCAGCCCTCTTTTAGCGGGGGGATCCAATGAGCAGTTCTTC. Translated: CASSPLLAGGSNEQFF. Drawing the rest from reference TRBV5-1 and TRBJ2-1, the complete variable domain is KAGVTQTPRYLIKTRGQQVTLSCSPISGHRSVSWYQQTPGQGLQFLFEYFSETQRNKGNFPGRFSGRQFSNSRSEMNVSTLELGDSALYLCASSPLLAGGSNEQFFGPGTRLTVL.

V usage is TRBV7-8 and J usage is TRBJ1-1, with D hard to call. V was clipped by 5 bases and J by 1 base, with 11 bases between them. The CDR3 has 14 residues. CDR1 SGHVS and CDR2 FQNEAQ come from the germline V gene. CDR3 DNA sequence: TGTGCCAGCAGCCCCCCAAACTCGAACACTGAAGCTTTCTTT. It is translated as CASSPPNSNTEAFF.

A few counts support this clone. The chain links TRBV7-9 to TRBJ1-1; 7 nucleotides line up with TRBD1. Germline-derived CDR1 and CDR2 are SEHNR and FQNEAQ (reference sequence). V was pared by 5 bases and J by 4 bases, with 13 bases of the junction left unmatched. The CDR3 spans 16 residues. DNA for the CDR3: TGTGCCAGCAGCCGAATAGGGGGCGAGTTGAGCACTGAAGCTTTCTTT. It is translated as CASSRIGGELSTEAFF.

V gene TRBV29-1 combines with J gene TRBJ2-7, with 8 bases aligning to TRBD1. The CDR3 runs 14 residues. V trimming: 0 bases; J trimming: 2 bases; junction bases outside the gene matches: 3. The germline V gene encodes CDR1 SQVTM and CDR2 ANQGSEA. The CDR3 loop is CSVEDQGQAYEQYF. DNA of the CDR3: TGCAGCGTTGAAGATCAGGGACAGGCCTACGAGCAGTACTTC.

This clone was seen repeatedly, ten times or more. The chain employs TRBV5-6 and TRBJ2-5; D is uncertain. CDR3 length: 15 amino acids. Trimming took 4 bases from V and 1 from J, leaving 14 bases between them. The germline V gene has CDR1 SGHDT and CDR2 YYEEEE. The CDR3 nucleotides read TGTGCCAGCAGCACCCTTATAGAATTCCAAGAGACCCAGTACTTC. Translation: CASSTLIEFQETQYF.

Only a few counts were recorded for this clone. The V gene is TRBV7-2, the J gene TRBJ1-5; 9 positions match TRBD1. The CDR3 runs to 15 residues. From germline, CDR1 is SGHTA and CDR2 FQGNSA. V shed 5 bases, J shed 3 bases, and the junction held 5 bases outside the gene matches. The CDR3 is CASSLGQGYNQPQHF. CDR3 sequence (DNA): TGTGCCAGCAGCCTGGGACAGGGTTACAATCAGCCCCAGCATTTT.

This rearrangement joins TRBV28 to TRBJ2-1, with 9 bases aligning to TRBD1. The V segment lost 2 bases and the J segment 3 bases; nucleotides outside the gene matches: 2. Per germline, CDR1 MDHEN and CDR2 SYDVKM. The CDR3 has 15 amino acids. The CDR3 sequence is CASSLGTGYYNEQFF. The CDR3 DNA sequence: TGTGCCAGCAGTTTAGGGACAGGGTACTACAATGAGCAGTTCTTC. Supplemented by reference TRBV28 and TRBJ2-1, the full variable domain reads DVKVTQSSRYLVKRTGEKVFLECVQDMDHENMFWYRQDPGLGLRLIYFSYDVKMKEKGDIPEGYSVSREKKERFSLILESASTNQTSMYLCASSLGTGYYNEQFFGPGTRLTVL.

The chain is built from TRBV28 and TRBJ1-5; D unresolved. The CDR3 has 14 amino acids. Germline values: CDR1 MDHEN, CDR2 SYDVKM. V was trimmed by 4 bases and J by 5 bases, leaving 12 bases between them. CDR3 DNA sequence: TGTGCCAGCAGTTCGCCGGGGTTGGATCAGCCCCAGCATTTT. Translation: CASSSPGLDQPQHF.

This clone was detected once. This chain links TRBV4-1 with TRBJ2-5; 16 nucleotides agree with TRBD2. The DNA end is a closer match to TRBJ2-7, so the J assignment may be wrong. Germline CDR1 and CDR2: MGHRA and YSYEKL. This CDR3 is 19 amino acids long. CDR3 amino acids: CASSHSPGLAGGPPYEQYF. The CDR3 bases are TGCGCCAGCAGCCATTCCCCGGGACTAGCGGGAGGGCCTCCCTACGAGCAGTACTTC.

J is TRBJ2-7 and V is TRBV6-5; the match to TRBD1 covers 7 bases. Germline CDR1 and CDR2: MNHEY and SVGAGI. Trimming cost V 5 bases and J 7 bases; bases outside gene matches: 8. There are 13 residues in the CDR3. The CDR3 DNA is TGTGCCAGCAGTCTGACAGGGTTTGGAGAGCAGTACTTC. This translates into CASSLTGFGEQYF.

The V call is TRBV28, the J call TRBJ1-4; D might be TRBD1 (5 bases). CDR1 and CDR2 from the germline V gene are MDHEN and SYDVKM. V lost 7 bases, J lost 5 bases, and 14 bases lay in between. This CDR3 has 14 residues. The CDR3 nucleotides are TGTGCCAGCAACCGCCGGGGGGGGAATGAAAAACTGTTTTTT. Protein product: CASNRRGGNEKLFF.

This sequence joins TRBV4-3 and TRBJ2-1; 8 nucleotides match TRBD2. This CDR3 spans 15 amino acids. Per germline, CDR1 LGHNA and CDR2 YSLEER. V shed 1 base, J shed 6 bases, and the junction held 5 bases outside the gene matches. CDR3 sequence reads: CASSQGGGRPNEQFF. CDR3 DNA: TGCGCCAGCAGCCAAGGTGGCGGGAGGCCCAATGAGCAGTTCTTC.

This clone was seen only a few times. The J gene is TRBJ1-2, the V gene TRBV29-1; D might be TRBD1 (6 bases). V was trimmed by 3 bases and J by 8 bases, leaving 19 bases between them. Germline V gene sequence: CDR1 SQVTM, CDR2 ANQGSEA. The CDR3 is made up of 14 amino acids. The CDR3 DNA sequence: TGCAGCGTTGAGGACGGGGGGGGCTTGGGAGGCTACACCTTC. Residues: CSVEDGGGLGGYTF.

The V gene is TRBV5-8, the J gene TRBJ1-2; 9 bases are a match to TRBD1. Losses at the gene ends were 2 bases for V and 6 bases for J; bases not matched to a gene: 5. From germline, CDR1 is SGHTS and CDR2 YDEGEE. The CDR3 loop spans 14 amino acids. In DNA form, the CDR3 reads TGTGCCAGCAGCTTTCCTACAGGGGGCGATGGCTACACCTTC. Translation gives CASSFPTGGDGYTF.

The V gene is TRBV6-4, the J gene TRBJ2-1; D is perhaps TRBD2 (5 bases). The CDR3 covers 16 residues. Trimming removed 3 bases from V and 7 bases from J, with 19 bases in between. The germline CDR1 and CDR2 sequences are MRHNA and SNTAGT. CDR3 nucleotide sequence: TGTGCCAGCAGTGATCCCAAGGGCCGAAGGAGGAATGAGCAGTTCTTC. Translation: CASSDPKGRRRNEQFF.

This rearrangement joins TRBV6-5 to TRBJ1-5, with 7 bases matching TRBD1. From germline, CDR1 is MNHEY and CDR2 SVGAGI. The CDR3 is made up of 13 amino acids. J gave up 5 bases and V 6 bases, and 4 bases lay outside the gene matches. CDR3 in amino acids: CASRGDSHQPQHF. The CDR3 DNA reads TGTGCCAGCAGGGGGGACAGTCATCAGCCCCAGCATTTT.

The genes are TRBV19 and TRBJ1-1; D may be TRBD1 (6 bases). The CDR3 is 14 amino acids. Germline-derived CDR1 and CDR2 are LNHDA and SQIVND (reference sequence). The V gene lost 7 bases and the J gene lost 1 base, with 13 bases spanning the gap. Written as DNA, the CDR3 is TGTGCCAGTAAGGAGGACAGCCAGAACACTGAAGCTTTCTTT. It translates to CASKEDSQNTEAFF. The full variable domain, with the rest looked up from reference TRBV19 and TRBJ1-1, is DGGITQSPKYLFRKEGQNVTLSCEQNLNHDAMYWYRQDPGQGLRLIYYSQIVNDFQKGDIAEGYSVSREKKESFPLTVTSAQKNPTAFYLCASKEDSQNTEAFFGQGTRLTVV.

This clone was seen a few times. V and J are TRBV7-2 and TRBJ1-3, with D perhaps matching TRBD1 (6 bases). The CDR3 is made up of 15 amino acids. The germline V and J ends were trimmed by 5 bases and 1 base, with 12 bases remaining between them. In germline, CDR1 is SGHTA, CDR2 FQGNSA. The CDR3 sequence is CASSLQGGSGNTIYF. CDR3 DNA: TGTGCCAGCAGCCTACAGGGTGGGTCTGGAAACACCATATATTTT. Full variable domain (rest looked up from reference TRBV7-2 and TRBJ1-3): GAGVSQSPSNKVTEKGKDVELRCDPISGHTALYWYRQSLGQGLEFLIYFQGNSAPDKSGLPSDRFSAERTGGSVSTLTIQRTQQEDSAVYLCASSLQGGSGNTIYFGEGSWLTVV.

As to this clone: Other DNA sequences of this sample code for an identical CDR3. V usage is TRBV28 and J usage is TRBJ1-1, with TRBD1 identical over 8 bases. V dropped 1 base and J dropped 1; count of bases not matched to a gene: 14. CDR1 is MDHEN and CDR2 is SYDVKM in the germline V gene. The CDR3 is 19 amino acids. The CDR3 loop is CASSLSPGQGVYSNTEAFF. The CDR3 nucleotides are TGTGCCAGCAGTTTATCCCCAGGACAGGGTGTTTATTCGAACACTGAAGCTTTCTTT.

The CDR3 DNA reads as TGTGCCAGCAGCAACAGGGCCGTTTACGAGCAGTACTTC. This encodes CASSNRAVYEQYF. The chain links TRBV21-1 to TRBJ2-7; the table's D call, TRBD1, has no DNA check behind it. TRBV21-1 is deemed a pseudogene. This CDR3 contains 13 residues.

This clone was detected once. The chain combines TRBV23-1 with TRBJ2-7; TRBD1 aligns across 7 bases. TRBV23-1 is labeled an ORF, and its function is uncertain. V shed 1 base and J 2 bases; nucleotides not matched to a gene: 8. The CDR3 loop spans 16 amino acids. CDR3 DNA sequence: TGCGCCAGCAGTCAATGCCGGGACAGAATAGCCTACGAGCAGTACTTC. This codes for CASSQCRDRIAYEQYF.

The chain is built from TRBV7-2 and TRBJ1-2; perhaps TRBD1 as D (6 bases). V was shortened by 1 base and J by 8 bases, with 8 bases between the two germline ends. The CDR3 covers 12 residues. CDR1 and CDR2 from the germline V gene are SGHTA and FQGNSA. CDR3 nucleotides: TGTGCCAGCAGCTTAGGGGGGCGAGGCTACACCTTC. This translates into CASSLGGRGYTF.

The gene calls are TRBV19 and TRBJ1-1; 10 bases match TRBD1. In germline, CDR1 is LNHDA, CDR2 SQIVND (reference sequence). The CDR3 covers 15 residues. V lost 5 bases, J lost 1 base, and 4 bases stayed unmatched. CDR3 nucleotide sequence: TGTGCCAGTAGTCTCTGGACAGGGGGGAACACTGAAGCTTTCTTT. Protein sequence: CASSLWTGGNTEAFF.